The 10 T cell receptor beta chains reported below all come from one sample, sequenced in a study of T-cell reconstitution after alpha-beta-depleted transplantation in children. Molecular barcoding with unique molecular identifiers was used for the TCRbeta library. TCRdb independently ran MiXCR on the PCR reads; one entry per CDR3 protein. The sample lists hundreds of thousands of distinct CDR3 sequences; 16% were seen once. The specimen comprised PBMCs from the stem cell graft donor, sampled from the stem cell graft. The receptors come from a human donor who donated a stem cell graft to a child with acute myeloid leukemia.

Of note for this clonotype: A read error may explain this, as a much larger clone is one base away. This sequence joins TRBV12-3 or TRBV12-4 and TRBJ1-2; the D gene is possibly TRBD1 (5 bases). V was clipped by 6 bases and J by 1 base, with 15 bases between them. The CDR3 has 15 residues. CDR3 residues: CASSADWDLNYGYTF. The DNA of the CDR3 is TGTGCCAGCAGCGCGGACTGGGACCTTAACTATGGCTACACCTTC.

The rearrangement uses TRBV28 and TRBJ2-2, with D perhaps TRBD1 (6 bases). The germline V gene has CDR1 MDHEN and CDR2 SYDVKM. The V gene lost 5 bases and the J gene lost 3 bases, with 16 bases spanning the gap. The CDR3 extends over 16 amino acids. The CDR3 is CASSPNGRQDTGELFF. CDR3 nucleotides: TGTGCCAGCAGTCCAAACGGTAGACAGGACACCGGGGAGCTGTTTTTT.

J is TRBJ2-7 and V is TRBV5-5, with D uncertain. The CDR3 runs 14 residues. The germline CDR1 and CDR2 sequences are SGHKS and YYEKEE (reference sequence). The V end lost 1 base, the J end lost 2 bases, and 10 bases lay between the germline ends. CDR3 coding DNA: TGTGCCAGCAGCTTGTGGGAACGGGCCTACGAGCAGTACGTC. Translating gives CASSLWERAYEQYV.

This chain joins TRBV7-2 and TRBJ1-2; 12 positions match TRBD1. CDR3 length: 16 residues. With V trimmed by 5 bases and J by 1 base, 5 bases remained unmatched. CDR1 SGHTA and CDR2 FQGNSA come from the germline V gene. The CDR3 DNA follows: TGTGCCAGCAGCCTAGGGACAGGGGGCTTTAACTATGGCTACACCTTC. Translation: CASSLGTGGFNYGYTF.

The chain joins TRBV5-6 to TRBJ2-3, with D tentatively TRBD2 (6 bases). V was cut by 4 bases and J by 4 bases, with 13 bases left in between. CDR3 length: 14 residues. Germline lookup yields CDR1 SGHDT and CDR2 YYEEEE. CDR3 coding DNA: TGTGCCAGCAGCGAGGGACTTCGCGCAGATACGCAGTATTTT. It specifies CASSEGLRADTQYF.

This clonotype was detected a few times. V gene TRBV7-3 combines with J gene TRBJ2-3; D is undetermined. CDR3 length: 14 amino acids. The germline V gene encodes CDR1 SGHTA and CDR2 FQGTGA. Deletions cut 4 bases from V and 2 bases from J, with 10 bases between. The CDR3 loop reads CASSSSGPTDTQYF. The CDR3 DNA is TGTGCCAGCAGCTCTTCGGGTCCCACAGATACGCAGTATTTT.

This clonotype was recorded a few times. The V call is TRBV6-5, the J call TRBJ1-4; 7 bases fit TRBD1. CDR1 is MNHEY, CDR2 SVGAGI, per germline. V was clipped by 2 bases and J by 2 bases; unmatched bases: 2. The CDR3 has 15 residues. In DNA, the CDR3 is TGTGCCAGCAGTTACCAGACAGGGACTAATGAAAAACTGTTTTTT. It yields the protein CASSYQTGTNEKLFF.

The chain couples TRBV5-1 to TRBJ1-5; 9 bases are a match to TRBD1. From germline, CDR1 is SGHRS and CDR2 YFSETQ. V lost 4 bases and J lost 7; bases outside the gene matches: 6. The length of the CDR3 is 14 residues. The CDR3 protein is CASSPDRGEQPQHF. In nucleotides, the CDR3 is TGCGCCAGCAGCCCGGACAGGGGAGAGCAGCCCCAGCATTTT.

The V call is TRBV20-1, the J call TRBJ2-1; perhaps TRBD2 as D (6 bases). CDR1 and CDR2 from the germline V gene are DFQATT and SNEGSKA (reference sequence). V was trimmed by 5 bases and J by 15 bases, leaving 23 bases between them. The CDR3 runs 13 residues. The CDR3 DNA follows: TGCAGTGCTTCCCATCCGGGACTCCCCGAGGCGTTCTTC. Its translation is CSASHPGLPEAFF.

The table lists this clonotype with a few counts. The chain joins TRBV5-1 to TRBJ1-1; D gene uncertain. The germline gives CDR1 SGHRS, CDR2 YFSETQ. The germline V and J ends were trimmed by 0 bases and 5 bases, with 11 bases remaining between them. The CDR3 has 14 amino acids. CDR3 region: CASSLGSSGTEAFF. CDR3 DNA: TGCGCCAGCAGCTTGGGCAGCTCGGGGACTGAAGCTTTCTTT.